The 18 T cell receptor beta chains below were found in one sample sequenced in a study of blood T cell repertoires in COVID-19. Clones were sequenced by immunoSEQ multiplex PCR, and TCRdb holds only the in-frame ones, with some missing. The sample shows around 300,000 clones, 85% to 90% of them seen only once. The source material was PBMCs or T cells enriched from blood (not recorded which). These receptors all come from a woman younger than 35 who had recovered from COVID-19.

This chain joins TRBV27 and TRBJ1-6, with TRBD1 matching over 9 bases. The CDR3 totals 17 residues. J was trimmed by 6 bases and V by 2 bases; bases with no gene match: 8. CDR1 MNHEY and CDR2 SMNVEV come from the germline V gene (reference sequence). The DNA of the CDR3 is TGTGCCAGCAGTTTACCCTCAGGACAGGGGATTAATTCACCCCTCCACTTT. Amino acid sequence: CASSLPSGQGINSPLHF.

This clone was found once. The chain recombines TRBV13 with TRBJ1-5; TRBD1 aligns across 9 bases. CDR3 size: 14 residues. The germline CDR1 and CDR2 sequences are PRHDT and FYEKMQ (reference sequence). V lost 5 bases and J lost 5; bases outside the gene matches: 4. CDR3 amino acids: CASSRRTGDQPQHF. CDR3 bases: TGTGCCAGCAGCCGCCGGACAGGGGATCAGCCCCAGCATTTT. The entire variable domain, with the rest obtained from reference TRBV13 and TRBJ1-5, is as follows: AAGVIQSPRHLIKEKRETATLKCYPIPRHDTVYWYQQGPGQDPQFLISFYEKMQSDKGSIPDRFSAQQFSDYHSELNMSSLELGDSALYFCASSRRTGDQPQHFGDGTRLSIL.

The chain employs TRBV3-1 (or the pseudogene TRBV3-2) and TRBJ1-1; TRBD1 agrees at 11 bases. V lost 1 base, J lost 3 bases, and 4 bases stayed unmatched. The CDR3 is 16 amino acids. Germline CDR1 reads LGHDT; CDR2 reads YNNKEL (reference sequence). The CDR3 nucleotides read TGTGCCAGCAGCCAAGCCGGGACAGGGGGATACACTGAAGCTTTCTTT. Translation: CASSQAGTGGYTEAFF.

This clone came up once. The chain couples TRBV2 to TRBJ2-7, with D possibly matching TRBD1 (6 bases). Looked up from germline, CDR1 is SNHLY and CDR2 is FYNNEI. Trimming removed 5 bases from V and 4 bases from J, with 9 bases in between. The CDR3 extends over 12 amino acids. CDR3 loop: CASSSQGYEQYF. As DNA, the CDR3 is TGTGCCAGCAGTTCACAGGGTTACGAGCAGTACTTC.

In its sample, this clone was seen once. The V gene is TRBV4-2, the J gene TRBJ2-5; 8 bases are shared with TRBD2. Germline CDR1 is LGHNA and CDR2 is YNFKEQ. This CDR3 is 15 amino acids long. Trimming cost V 1 base and J 2 bases; bases outside gene matches: 3. The CDR3 nucleotides are TGTGCCAGCAGCCAAGGGGTAGCGGGGCAAGAGACCCAGTACTTC. As protein: CASSQGVAGQETQYF.

The rearrangement joins TRBV7-9 to TRBJ2-1; D gene unclear. The CDR3 has 16 residues. V lost 5 bases to trimming and J lost 0 bases, with 14 bases between them. CDR1 and CDR2 (germline): SEHNR, FQNEAQ (reference sequence). CDR3 sequence reads: CASSPRRMSSYNEQFF. DNA for the CDR3: TGTGCCAGCAGCCCAAGGAGAATGAGCTCCTACAATGAGCAGTTCTTC.

This chain links TRBV5-6 with TRBJ1-5, with 7 bases lining up with TRBD1. The CDR3 is 14 residues long. The germline gives CDR1 SGHDT, CDR2 YYEEEE. V lost 0 bases, J lost 6 bases, and 3 bases stayed unmatched. Here the CDR3 reads CASSLGQGGQPQHF. Written as DNA, the CDR3 is TGTGCCAGCAGCTTGGGACAGGGTGGTCAGCCCCAGCATTTT.

This chain connects TRBV27 to TRBJ1-4; no firm D call. V lost 4 bases to trimming and J lost 0 bases, with 9 bases between them. This CDR3 has 15 residues. Germline V gene data show CDR1 as MNHEY and CDR2 as SMNVEV (reference sequence). The DNA for the CDR3 is TGTGCCAGCAGTTCCTTAGATGCAACTAATGAAAAACTGTTTTTT. The encoded protein is CASSSLDATNEKLFF. Complete variable domain (other parts from reference TRBV27 and TRBJ1-4): EAQVTQNPRYLITVTGKKLTVTCSQNMNHEYMSWYRQDPGLGLRQIYYSMNVEVTDKGDVPEGYKVSRKEKRNFPLILESPSPNQTSLYFCASSSLDATNEKLFFGSGTQLSVL.

This clone was observed a few times. This chain links TRBV5-5 with TRBJ1-1; 7 bases match TRBD1. CDR3 length: 16 residues. V dropped 4 bases and J dropped 1; count of bases not matched to a gene: 10. Germline assignment: CDR1 SGHKS and CDR2 YYEKEE (reference sequence). CDR3: CASSVHPGTENTEAFF. The CDR3 nucleotides are TGTGCCAGCAGCGTCCATCCCGGGACAGAGAACACTGAAGCTTTCTTT.

A few counts support this clone. The chain is built from TRBV28 and TRBJ1-5; 9 bases agree with TRBD1. The CDR3 totals 14 residues. Trimming took 5 bases from V and 8 from J; bases not matched to a gene: 7. Germline assignment: CDR1 MDHEN and CDR2 SYDVKM. The CDR3, as DNA: TGTGCCAGCAGTCGGGACAGGGCCCTAGAGCCCCAGCATTTT. Translated, it gives CASSRDRALEPQHF.

V gene TRBV25-1 combines with J gene TRBJ1-4; perhaps TRBD1 as D (5 bases). Germline V CDR1 and CDR2: MGHDK, SYGVNS. V lost 9 bases and J lost 11, with 10 bases in between. This CDR3 is 10 amino acids long. CDR3 coding DNA: TGTGCCAGGGGGCCCACTAAACTGTTTTTT. It is translated as CARGPTKLFF.

The chain is built from TRBV2 and TRBJ2-1, with 7 nucleotides matching TRBD1. The CDR3 covers 12 residues. Unmatched junction bases numbered 5, after V lost 7 bases and J lost 8 bases. Germline V gene lookup returns CDR1 SNHLY and CDR2 FYNNEI. The CDR3 loop reads CASTNRGDEQFF. CDR3 sequence (DNA): TGTGCCAGCACTAACAGGGGAGATGAGCAGTTCTTC.

This clone was detected only once. This chain uses TRBV7-9 with TRBJ1-1; D is ambiguous. Trimming cost V 1 base and J 4 bases, with 10 bases left between them. This CDR3 region has 14 residues. CDR1 and CDR2 (germline): SEHNR, FQNEAQ (reference sequence). The CDR3 sequence: CASSLGMGRTEAFF. The CDR3 DNA reads as TGTGCCAGCAGCTTAGGGATGGGCCGCACTGAAGCTTTCTTT.

The chain is built from TRBV5-6 and TRBJ2-3; possible D gene TRBD1, 5 bases. The CDR3 is made up of 14 amino acids. CDR1 and CDR2 from the germline V gene are SGHDT and YYEEEE. V lost 6 bases and J 0 bases, leaving 11 bases between the germline ends. CDR3 residues: CASITGASTDTQYF. The CDR3 region has the DNA TGTGCCAGCATTACAGGAGCAAGCACAGATACGCAGTATTTT.

This chain links TRBV7-2 with TRBJ2-5, with 8 positions matching TRBD1. The ends lost 3 bases at V and 5 bases at J; junction bases unmatched: 5. Germline loops: CDR1 SGHTA, CDR2 FQGNSA. The CDR3 is made up of 14 amino acids. The CDR3 sequence: CASSFGQGGETQYF. As DNA, the CDR3 is TGTGCCAGCAGCTTTGGACAGGGCGGGGAGACCCAGTACTTC.

The chain joins TRBV9 to TRBJ1-2, with 7 bases lining up with TRBD1. Trimming at V came to 0 bases and at J to 4 bases, leaving 6 bases not matched to a gene. CDR1 is SGDLS and CDR2 is YYNGEE in the germline V gene. CDR3 length equals 15 residues. The CDR3 sequence: CASSVERTGVYGYTF. The CDR3 nucleotides are TGTGCCAGCAGCGTAGAGCGGACAGGAGTCTATGGCTACACCTTC.

J is TRBJ2-7 and V is TRBV5-1, with D possibly matching TRBD2 (6 bases). Germline assignment: CDR1 SGHRS and CDR2 YFSETQ. Deletions cut 4 bases from V and 1 base from J, with 18 bases between. This CDR3 is 16 amino acids long. The CDR3 loop reads CASSDPWAEGSYEQYF. CDR3 bases: TGCGCCAGCAGCGACCCTTGGGCGGAGGGATCCTACGAGCAGTACTTC. Complete variable domain (other parts from reference TRBV5-1 and TRBJ2-7): KAGVTQTPRYLIKTRGQQVTLSCSPISGHRSVSWYQQTPGQGLQFLFEYFSETQRNKGNFPGRFSGRQFSNSRSEMNVSTLELGDSALYLCASSDPWAEGSYEQYFGPGTRLTVT.

J is TRBJ2-3 and V is TRBV10-3; 10 bases map to TRBD2. Germline V gene sequence: CDR1 ENHRY, CDR2 SYGVKD. This CDR3 spans 16 amino acids. J was trimmed by 5 bases and V by 3 bases; bases with no gene match: 8. The CDR3 DNA reads as TGTGCCATCAGTGAAGATAGCGGGGGGCCCCTAGATACGCAGTATTTT. Residues: CAISEDSGGPLDTQYF.